This T cell receptor beta chain is from a study of memory CD4+ T cells and cytomegalovirus serostatus. Study summary: This sample comes from healthy Belgian adults, 9 CMV seropositive, approximately 25 seronegative. Study-wide results and limits: About 40% of the roughly 160 known CMV-associated TCRbeta sequences appeared in CD4+ memory.

A word on this clone: Antigen: not known.

Single viable CD3+CD4+CD8-CD45RO+ cells were sorted as the memory CD4+ T cells. As originally analysed: After removing out-of-frame reads, 2.3 million or so distinct TCRbeta sequences remained. Clones were sequenced by immunoSEQ multiplex PCR, and TCRdb holds only the in-frame ones, with some missing. Clone size and the V and J calls come from that table; the DNA yielded D and trimming. Of tens of thousands of clones in the sample, 82% were seen once. Unmatched junction bases numbered 5, after V lost 4 bases and J lost 2 bases. This CDR3 region has 13 residues. Germline CDR1 reads GTSNPN; CDR2 reads SVGIG (reference sequence).

The sequence was collected from an adult in good health and CMV-seronegative. The sample comprised memory CD4+ T cells from blood. The V call is TRBV30, the J call TRBJ2-7, with TRBD2 matching 7 bases. The CDR3 sequence: CAWNGGGAYEQYF. The DNA of the CDR3 is TGTGCCTGGAACGGGGGAGGGGCCTACGAGCAGTACTTC.